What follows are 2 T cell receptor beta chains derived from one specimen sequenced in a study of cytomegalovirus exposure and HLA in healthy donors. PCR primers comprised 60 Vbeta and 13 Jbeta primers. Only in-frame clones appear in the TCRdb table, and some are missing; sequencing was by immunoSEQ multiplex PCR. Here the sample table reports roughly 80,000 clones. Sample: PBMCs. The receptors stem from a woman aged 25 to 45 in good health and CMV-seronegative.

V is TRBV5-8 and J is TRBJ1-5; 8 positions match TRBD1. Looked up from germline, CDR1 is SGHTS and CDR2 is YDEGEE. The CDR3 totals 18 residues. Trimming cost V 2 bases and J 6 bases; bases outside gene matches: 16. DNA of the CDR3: TGTGCCAGCAGCTTTGAAGGGACAGGCCTAAGTTTACGTCAGCCCCAGCATTTT. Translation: CASSFEGTGLSLRQPQHF.

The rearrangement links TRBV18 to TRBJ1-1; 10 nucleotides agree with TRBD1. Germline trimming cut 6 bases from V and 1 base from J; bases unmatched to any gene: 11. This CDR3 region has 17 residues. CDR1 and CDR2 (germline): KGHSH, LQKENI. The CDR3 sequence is CASSSRDRGLTNTEAFF. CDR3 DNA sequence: TGTGCCAGCTCGTCCCGGGACAGGGGCCTAACGAACACTGAAGCTTTCTTT.